A single sample is the source of the 21 T cell receptor beta chains below, sequenced in a study of T cell changes during pregnancy in multiple sclerosis. Sequenced by immunoSEQ multiplex PCR; TCRdb stores in-frame clones only, minus some. The sample has around 85,000 clones, 91% seen once. This sample comprised PBMCs, obtained in the first trimester of pregnancy. These TCRs come from a female donor in good health, serving as a control in a pregnancy study. Some clones in this sample may be carry-over from other donors' samples.

The genes are TRBV5-5 and TRBJ2-7; the D gene is possibly TRBD2 (7 bases). V gave up 2 bases and J gave up 0 bases, with 15 bases separating them. The CDR3 is 16 residues long. Germline V gene sequence: CDR1 SGHKS, CDR2 YYEKEE (reference sequence). The CDR3 DNA follows: TGTGCCAGCAGCTTAAGTGGGGGGGCCTACTCCTACGAGCAGTACTTC. Its protein is CASSLSGGAYSYEQYF. Combining the CDR3 with reference TRBV5-5 and TRBJ2-7 gives the whole variable domain DAGVTQSPTHLIKTRGQQVTLRCSPISGHKSVSWYQQVLGQGPQFIFQYYEKEERGRGNFPDRFSARQFPNYSSELNVNALLLGDSALYLCASSLSGGAYSYEQYFGPGTRLTVT.

This chain uses TRBV30 with TRBJ2-7; possible D gene TRBD1, 6 bases. The CDR3 consists of 15 residues. Germline V gene lookup returns CDR1 GTSNPN and CDR2 SVGIG (reference sequence). V was trimmed by 0 bases and J by 1 base, leaving 13 bases between them. The CDR3 region has the DNA TGTGCCTGGAGTGTACCTCACACAGGGTCCTACGAGCAGTACTTC. Translation: CAWSVPHTGSYEQYF. Combining the CDR3 with reference TRBV30 and TRBJ2-7 gives the whole variable domain SQTIHQWPATLVQPVGSPLSLECTVEGTSNPNLYWYRQAAGRGLQLLFYSVGIGQISSEVPQNLSASRPQDRQFILSSKKLLLSDSGFYLCAWSVPHTGSYEQYFGPGTRLTVT.

The chain couples TRBV5-1 to TRBJ2-2; tentative D call: TRBD1 (7 bases). The CDR3 sequence is 16 residues long. Germline V gives CDR1 SGHRS, CDR2 YFSETQ. V shed 2 bases and J shed 5 bases, with 16 bases lying between them. This chain's CDR3 is CASSFSGQEGTGELFF. CDR3 DNA sequence: TGCGCCAGCAGCTTTAGCGGACAGGAAGGTACCGGGGAGCTGTTTTTT.

The chain couples TRBV28 to TRBJ2-7; 10 bases line up with TRBD1. After removal of 5 bases from V and 0 bases from J, the junction contained 13 bases not matched to a gene. Germline-derived CDR1 and CDR2 are MDHEN and SYDVKM. The CDR3 spans 18 residues. The CDR3 region is CASSPLIWGQGSSYEQYF. DNA of the CDR3: TGTGCCAGCAGTCCGTTGATTTGGGGACAGGGGAGCTCCTACGAGCAGTACTTC.

This clone has a single count. The chain links TRBV7-8 to TRBJ1-3, with D tentatively TRBD1 (5 bases). Trimming left V 5 bases short and J 2 bases short, with 22 bases between. The CDR3 is made up of 18 amino acids. Germline loops: CDR1 SGHVS, CDR2 FQNEAQ. The CDR3, as DNA: TGTGCCAGCAGCCCGGGACTGCGGAGAGGTTTAGCTGGAAACACCATATATTTT. Translated, it gives CASSPGLRRGLAGNTIYF.

The CDR3 region is CASSLSSSRGLEQYF. The CDR3 coding sequence is TGTGCCAGCAGCTTGTCGTCTTCCAGGGGGCTTGAGCAGTACTTC. The chain recombines TRBV5-6 with TRBJ2-7, with TRBD1 matching 8 bases. Germline values: CDR1 SGHDT, CDR2 YYEEEE. Trimming removed 1 base from V and 7 bases from J; junction bases left unmatched: 10. This CDR3 is built from 15 residues.

The chain couples TRBV28 to TRBJ1-1, with a weak D call TRBD1 (6 bases). There are 12 residues in the CDR3. V shed 4 bases and J shed 5 bases, with 8 bases lying between them. The germline gives CDR1 MDHEN, CDR2 SYDVKM. The CDR3 DNA is TGTGCCAGCAGTTACAGGGAAACTGAAGCTTTCTTT. Translation: CASSYRETEAFF. The entire variable domain, with the rest obtained from reference TRBV28 and TRBJ1-1, is as follows: DVKVTQSSRYLVKRTGEKVFLECVQDMDHENMFWYRQDPGLGLRLIYFSYDVKMKEKGDIPEGYSVSREKKERFSLILESASTNQTSMYLCASSYRETEAFFGQGTRLTVV.

The chain is built from TRBV28 and TRBJ1-1; tentative D call: TRBD1 (6 bases). The germline V gene encodes CDR1 MDHEN and CDR2 SYDVKM. The CDR3 consists of 16 residues. V lost 5 bases and J 0 bases, leaving 16 bases between the germline ends. CDR3 region: CASSPPGGSMNTEAFF. CDR3 bases: TGTGCCAGCAGTCCTCCTGGGGGCTCCATGAACACTGAAGCTTTCTTT.

This clone was observed a handful of times. The chain is built from TRBV7-9 and TRBJ2-3; a possible D gene is TRBD1 (5 bases). CDR3 length: 15 residues. V lost 5 bases, J lost 1 base, and 13 bases lay in between. The germline V gene encodes CDR1 SEHNR and CDR2 FQNEAQ (reference sequence). CDR3 sequence (DNA): TGTGCCAGCAGCCCCGTCAGGGTGGGCACAGATACGCAGTATTTT. Amino acid sequence: CASSPVRVGTDTQYF.

The genes are TRBV7-7 and TRBJ2-5; 13 bases are shared with TRBD2. Germline trimming cut 5 bases from V and 5 bases from J; bases unmatched to any gene: 5. Per the germline V gene, CDR1 is SSHAT and CDR2 is FNYEAQ (reference sequence). The CDR3 is 15 amino acids. CDR3 in DNA: TGTGCCAGCAGCCAGGGACTAGCGGGGACTGAGACCCAGTACTTC. The encoded protein is CASSQGLAGTETQYF.

This clone occurred once. The V and J genes are TRBV4-1 and TRBJ1-2; D gene ambiguous. Germline lookup yields CDR1 MGHRA and CDR2 YSYEKL. The CDR3 is 15 residues long. V was clipped by 0 bases and J by 0 bases, with 8 bases between them. The CDR3 nucleotides are TGCGCCAGCAGCCAAGATGGTGGAGCTAACTATGGCTACACCTTC. The encoded protein is CASSQDGGANYGYTF.

The V gene is TRBV5-1, the J gene TRBJ2-5; 12 nucleotides agree with TRBD2. The CDR3 runs 14 residues. Germline loops: CDR1 SGHRS, CDR2 YFSETQ. V shed 3 bases, J shed 4 bases, and the junction held 1 base outside the gene matches. DNA for the CDR3: TGCGCCAGCAGCTCACTAGCGGGGGGAGAGACCCAGTACTTC. Encoded protein: CASSSLAGGETQYF. The full variable domain, rest sourced from reference TRBV5-1 and TRBJ2-5, is KAGVTQTPRYLIKTRGQQVTLSCSPISGHRSVSWYQQTPGQGLQFLFEYFSETQRNKGNFPGRFSGRQFSNSRSEMNVSTLELGDSALYLCASSSLAGGETQYFGPGTRLLVL.

The V gene is TRBV7-6, the J gene TRBJ2-7, with TRBD2 as a possible D gene (5 bases). Trimming left V 0 bases short and J 1 base short, with 10 bases between. CDR1 and CDR2 (germline): SGHVS, FNYEAQ. The CDR3 has 15 residues. CDR3 residues: CASSLAPDSSYEQYF. CDR3 nucleotides: TGTGCCAGCAGCTTAGCTCCGGACTCATCCTACGAGCAGTACTTC.

The genes are TRBV2 and TRBJ1-6, with 10 bases that match TRBD1. Germline lookup yields CDR1 SNHLY and CDR2 FYNNEI. The CDR3 covers 15 residues. V dropped 9 bases and J dropped 10; count of bases not matched to a gene: 12. As DNA, the CDR3 is TGTGCCAGTTTTTCCCCGGGACAGGGGCGCTCACCCCTCCACTTT. Protein product: CASFSPGQGRSPLHF.

This chain joins TRBV29-1 and TRBJ2-3; 9 bases align to TRBD1. The CDR3 has 14 residues. Germline V gene data show CDR1 as SQVTM and CDR2 as ANQGSEA. After removal of 5 bases from V and 2 bases from J, the junction contained 5 bases not matched to a gene. The chain's CDR3 is CSVKTGGFTDTQYF. The CDR3 DNA reads TGCAGCGTTAAGACAGGGGGGTTCACAGATACGCAGTATTTT.

On this clone itself: One end of the junction is discordant with germline, which a read error may explain. The rearrangement links TRBV14 to TRBJ1-3, with a weak D call TRBD1 (6 bases). Per the germline V gene, CDR1 is SGHDN and CDR2 is FVKESK. CDR3 length: 16 residues. The CDR3 region has the DNA TGTGCCACCAGCCGGGACACAGCTTACTCTGGAAACACCATATATTTT. It codes for CATSRDTAYSGNTIYF.

As DNA, the CDR3 is TGTGCCAGCAGCTTACAGGAAGGGCTACCCGAGCAGTACTTC. Translating gives CASSLQEGLPEQYF. The gene calls are TRBV5-5 and TRBJ2-7, with D tentatively TRBD1 (5 bases). Trimming shortened V by 2 bases and J by 6 bases, and 15 bases separated the two germline ends. Germline loops: CDR1 SGHKS, CDR2 YYEKEE (reference sequence). The CDR3 has 14 amino acids.

The gene calls are TRBV6-1 and TRBJ2-7; 8 bases fit TRBD1. The CDR3 length is 14 residues. J lost 10 bases, V lost 2 bases, and 10 bases had no gene match. Germline V gene data show CDR1 as MNHNS and CDR2 as SASEGT. The chain's CDR3 is CASSELGQGATQYF. The CDR3 DNA reads as TGTGCCAGCAGTGAACTAGGGCAGGGGGCCACCCAGTACTTC.

The chain recombines TRBV7-9 with TRBJ2-3, with 9 bases lining up with TRBD2. This CDR3 has 18 amino acids. Germline values: CDR1 SEHNR, CDR2 FQNEAQ (reference sequence). J lost 2 bases, V lost 4 bases, and 13 bases had no gene match. The CDR3 spells CASSSHPGLAGTTDTQYF. The CDR3 bases are TGTGCCAGCAGCTCCCACCCGGGGCTAGCGGGGACCACAGATACGCAGTATTTT.

This rearrangement joins TRBV6-6 to TRBJ1-3; a weak D match, TRBD1 (5 bases). This CDR3 region has 16 residues. With 0 bases removed from V and 3 bases from J, the gap between germline ends came to 12 bases. CDR1 MNHNY and CDR2 SVGAGI come from the germline V gene (reference sequence). The CDR3 DNA is TGTGCCAGCAGTTACTCGAGAGCGGGGGATGGAAACACCATATATTTT. As protein: CASSYSRAGDGNTIYF.

The chain carries TRBV7-3 and TRBJ2-1; D is possibly TRBD1 (6 bases). The germline V gene has CDR1 SGHTA and CDR2 FQGTGA. Trimming removed 4 bases at V and 10 bases at J, with 14 bases between. CDR3 length equals 13 residues. CDR3 bases: TGTGCCAGCAGCTCCTACAGGGAACAAGAGCAGTTCTTC. Translation gives CASSSYREQEQFF.